The clone carrying this T cell receptor beta chain has ten or more counts. Its antigen is unknown. These data belong to a study of neurological immune-mediated disorders. The cDNA was generated by 5'RACE with 10-nucleotide random UMIs. TCRdb used MiXCR to reprocess the 5' RACE reads, holding one entry per CDR3 protein. The sample carries about 38,000 distinct CDR3 sequences, approximately 10% recorded once. Sorted libraries were derived from approximately 970,000 CD4+ or CD8+ T cells. General study points: Private repertoires in all groups were suggested, as expanded clones shared no CDR3 amino acid sequences across subjects. Whereas HTLV-1-associated myelopathy showed the most TCR clonal expansion, multiple sclerosis showed the least, with levels below those of healthy controls.

The sequence was obtained from a woman aged 25 to 39 with HTLV-1-associated myelopathy (HAM/TSP). The sequencing sample was made of CD4+ T cells from blood.

The CDR3 protein is CATSRDVFRASNYGYTF. The DNA of the CDR3 is TGTGCCACCAGCAGAGACGTCTTCAGGGCCTCTAACTATGGCTACACCTTC. The rearrangement links TRBV15 to TRBJ1-2; possible D gene TRBD1, 5 bases. CDR1 and CDR2 from the germline V gene are LNHNV and YYDKDF (reference sequence). This CDR3 region has 17 residues. V shed 0 bases and J shed 0 bases, with 14 bases lying between them.